The table lists the clone carrying this T cell receptor (beta chain) with a few counts. The antigen is undetermined. At one boundary the junction diverges from the germline segment, which might be a read error. This CDR3 has 11 amino acids. Germline loops: CDR1 ENHRY, CDR2 SYGVKD. This specimen comes from a study of early T cells in non-severe SARS-CoV-2 infection. As for the study in general: Chains from this unsorted whole-blood bulk RNA could not be paired. Notes on the study in general: VDJdb-based matching was biased toward anti-spike CD8 responses and missed private and CD4 specificities.

Attachment of unique molecular identifiers to individual cDNA molecules was performed. Via MiXCR, TCRdb re-called the 5' RACE reads, giving one row per CDR3 protein. The repertoire holds about 77,000 distinct CDR3 sequences, with about 9.6% as singletons. The chain employs TRBV10-3 and TRBJ2-1, with D uncertain. The sequence came from an adult who was a healthcare worker with PCR-confirmed SARS-CoV-2 infection or an uninfected control (not recorded which). Material for sequencing was whole blood. CDR3 sequence: CAISELVSLAF. The CDR3 DNA follows: TGTGCCATCAGTGAGTTGGTCTCGTTGGCCTTC.